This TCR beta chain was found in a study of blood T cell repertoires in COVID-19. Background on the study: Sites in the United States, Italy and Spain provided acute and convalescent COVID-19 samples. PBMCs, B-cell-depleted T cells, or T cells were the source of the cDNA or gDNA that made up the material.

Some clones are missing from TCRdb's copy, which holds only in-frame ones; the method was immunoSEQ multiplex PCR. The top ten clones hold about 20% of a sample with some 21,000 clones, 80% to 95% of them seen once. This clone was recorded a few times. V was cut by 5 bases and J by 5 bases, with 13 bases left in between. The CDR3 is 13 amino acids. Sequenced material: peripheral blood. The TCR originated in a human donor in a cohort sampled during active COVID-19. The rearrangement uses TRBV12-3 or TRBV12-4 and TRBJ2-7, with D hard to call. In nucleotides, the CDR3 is TGTGCCAGCAGTAATGACAATTGGGACGAGCAGTACTTC. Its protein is CASSNDNWDEQYF.